The 17 T cell receptor beta chains reported below all come from one sample, sequenced in a study of kidney transplant recipient with SARS-CoV-2 infection. TCRdb independently ran MiXCR on the reads; one entry per CDR3 protein. The repertoire holds about 250,000 distinct CDR3 sequences, with around 30% as singletons. The sequencing here drew on a blood sample, taken at baseline and between days 110 and 120 from a kidney transplant recipient. The receptors stem from a male patient between 25 and 39 years old who had COVID-19 and was a kidney transplant recipient. Some T cells may be the graft donor's.

This clonotype was detected only a few times. With a much larger clone just one base away, this may be a read error. The J gene is TRBJ2-6, the V gene TRBV11-3; D assignment may be TRBD1 or TRBD2 (5 bases each). This CDR3 is 16 amino acids long. Germline values: CDR1 SGHNT, CDR2 YENEEA. This CDR3 reads CTSSLYSGSGANVLTF. The CDR3 DNA follows: TGTACCAGCAGCCTCTATTCAGGGAGTGGGGCCAACGTCCTGACTTTC.

A word on this clonotype: Since the CDR3 does not end with the conserved phenylalanine or tryptophan, this likely comes from a read error. V is TRBV6-4 and J is TRBJ2-5; a weak D match, TRBD2 (5 bases). The assigned J gene may be wrong: the sequence end matches TRBJ2-7 better. Per the germline V gene, CDR1 is MRHNA and CDR2 is SNTAGT. There are 13 residues in the CDR3. The CDR3 DNA is TGTGCCAGCAGTGCGGGCGGGTCCTACGAGCAGTACCTC. Translation gives CASSAGGSYEQYL.

Comment on this clonotype: This could be a read error, since a much larger clone is one nucleotide away. The chain employs TRBV2 and TRBJ2-5; D gene unclear. With the DNA end fitting TRBJ2-7 better, the J assignment may be wrong. This CDR3 is 13 amino acids long. Germline values: CDR1 SNHLY, CDR2 FYNNEI. The CDR3 protein is CASSSQPSYEQYF. CDR3 coding DNA: TGTGCCAGCAGTTCCCAACCTAGCTACGAGCAGTACTTC.

This clonotype was counted many times. The CDR3 coding sequence is TGTGCCACCAGTGACCAGGGACGGCAAGAGACCCAGTACTTC. It translates to CATSDQGRQETQYF. The V call is TRBV24-1, the J call TRBJ2-5; D is tentatively TRBD1 or TRBD2 (5 bases each). Germline CDR1 and CDR2: KGHDR and SFDVKD. The CDR3 sequence is 14 residues long. Trimming shortened V by 4 bases and J by 2 bases, and 10 bases separated the two germline ends.

In the case of this clonotype: This may come from a read error, since a much larger clone is one base off. V usage is TRBV6-4 and J usage is TRBJ1-5; D gene ambiguous. This CDR3 has 15 amino acids. CDR1 MRHNA and CDR2 SNTAGT come from the germline V gene. V gave up 4 bases and J gave up 1 base, with 11 bases separating them. The DNA for the CDR3 is TGTGCCAGCAGTGCCCGGGGAGGCAGCAATCAGCCCCAGCATTTT. Translation gives CASSARGGSNQPQHF.

This clonotype was detected only a few times. A much more abundant neighbour one base away suggests this may be a read error. This chain joins TRBV3-1 and TRBJ1-2, with no clear D. Per the germline V gene, CDR1 is LGHDT and CDR2 is YNNKEL (reference sequence). The CDR3 contains 17 residues. The germline V and J ends were trimmed by 5 bases and 4 bases, with 23 bases remaining between them. The CDR3 loop is CASSYYTTLRKTYGYTF. In DNA, the CDR3 is TGTGCCAGCAGCTATTATACCACCCTTCGAAAGACCTATGGCTACACCTTC. The entire variable domain, with the rest obtained from reference TRBV3-1 and TRBJ1-2, is as follows: DTAVSQTPKYLVTQMGNDKSIKCEQNLGHDTMYWYKQDSKKFLKIMFSYNNKELIINETVPNRFSPKSPDKAHLNLHINSLELGDSAVYFCASSYYTTLRKTYGYTFGSGTRLTVV.

This clonotype turned up a few times. The chain couples TRBV19 to TRBJ2-4, with 8 bases aligning to TRBD1. The junction had 4 bases not matched to a gene; V was cut back by 3 bases and J by 0 bases. CDR1 is LNHDA and CDR2 is SQIVND in the germline V gene (reference sequence). The CDR3 extends over 16 amino acids. The CDR3 DNA is TGTGCCAGTAGTATCGGGACAGGTATAGCCAAAAACATTCAGTACTTC. Amino acids: CASSIGTGIAKNIQYF.

A word on this clonotype: A much larger clonotype is one base distant, so this may be a read error. This chain links TRBV6-5 with TRBJ2-4; no reliable D call. Germline values: CDR1 MNHEY, CDR2 SVGAGI. The CDR3 has 14 residues. The chain's CDR3 is CASSYSGSKNIRYF. The CDR3 DNA follows: TGTGCCAGCAGTTACTCGGGCTCCAAAAACATTCGGTACTTC.

In its sample, this clonotype was seen many times. This rearrangement joins TRBV27 to TRBJ2-7; 8 bases are shared with TRBD2. The J segment lost 6 bases and the V segment lost 9 bases, leaving 10 bases of the junction unmatched. CDR3 length: 13 amino acids. Per germline, CDR1 MNHEY and CDR2 SMNVEV (reference sequence). CDR3 coding DNA: TGTGCCAGGGGGGCTAGCGGGTCGTGCGAGCAGTACGTC. It specifies CARGASGSCEQYV.

This clonotype was detected only once. A read error may account for a junction end that differs from germline. The chain couples TRBV9 to TRBJ2-3, with 7 bases aligning to TRBD2. This CDR3 is 16 amino acids long. Germline V gene sequence: CDR1 SGDLS, CDR2 YYNGEE. The CDR3 sequence: CTSSVVAGDQSDTQYF. The DNA of the CDR3 is TGTACCAGCAGCGTAGTGGCGGGAGATCAGTCGGATACGCAGTATTTT.

In regard to this clonotype: A single base separates this from a much larger clone, so it may be a read error. The gene calls are TRBV30 and TRBJ1-1; 9 bases are shared with TRBD1. The CDR3 contains 14 residues. Germline-derived CDR1 and CDR2 are GTSNPN and SVGIG (reference sequence). CDR3 coding DNA: TGTGCCTGGAGTAGCTGGGACAGGGACACTGAAACTTTCTTT. This codes for CAWSSWDRDTETFF.

This clonotype has a handful of counts. Possible read error: a much larger clone is one base away. The V call is TRBV19, the J call TRBJ1-5; D not certain. From germline, CDR1 is LNHDA and CDR2 SQIVND (reference sequence). This CDR3 is built from 13 residues. The ends were cut back, 11 bases at V and 3 bases at J, with 14 bases in the middle. The CDR3 loop reads CAGKTAVNQPQHF. CDR3 nucleotide sequence: TGTGCCGGTAAGACGGCCGTCAATCAGCCCCAGCATTTT.

This clonotype is categorized as medium-sized. The chain uses TRBV20-1 and TRBJ1-6; 8 bases match TRBD1. Germline V CDR1 and CDR2: DFQATT, SNEGSKA (reference sequence). This CDR3 has 16 amino acids. J lost 6 bases, V lost 0 bases, and 7 bases had no gene match. The CDR3 DNA is TGCAGTGCTAGAGATGTACAGGGGGGGTCTAATTCACCCCTCCACTTT. Protein product: CSARDVQGGSNSPLHF.

This clonotype was counted at least ten times. This chain links TRBV2 with TRBJ2-7; TRBD2 aligns across 10 bases. J was trimmed by 1 base and V by 11 bases; bases with no gene match: 8. The CDR3 has 14 residues. Germline-derived CDR1 and CDR2 are SNHLY and FYNNEI. The CDR3 region is CAGSGTSASYEQYF. The CDR3, as DNA: TGTGCCGGGAGCGGGACTAGCGCTTCCTACGAGCAGTACTTC.

Worth noting for this clonotype: A read error may explain this, as a much larger clone is one base away. The V gene is TRBV6-5, the J gene TRBJ1-2, with 7 bases matching TRBD1. The CDR3 sequence is 15 residues long. Germline V CDR1 and CDR2: MNHEY, SVGAGI. This CDR3 is CASSYTTGTNYGHTF. The CDR3 nucleotides read TGTGCCAGCAGTTACACGACAGGGACGAACTATGGCCACACCTTC.

This clonotype was picked up many times. The J gene is TRBJ2-7, the V gene TRBV10-3, with D uncertain. V was pared by 4 bases and J by 1 base, with 2 bases between. Germline V CDR1 and CDR2: ENHRY, SYGVKD. This CDR3 has 11 amino acids. The CDR3 reads CAISVSYEQYF. The CDR3 DNA is TGTGCCATCAGTGTGTCCTACGAGCAGTACTTC.

This clonotype was detected many times. The chain joins TRBV7-9 to TRBJ1-2, with no clear D. V was cut by 5 bases and J by 4 bases, with 23 bases left in between. The CDR3 consists of 17 residues. Per germline, CDR1 SEHNR and CDR2 FQNEAQ (reference sequence). CDR3 sequence (DNA): TGTGCCAGCAGCCCGCAGCAATACCATGGAAAGACCTATGGCTACACCTTC. This sequence encodes CASSPQQYHGKTYGYTF.